Following are 17 T cell receptor beta chains from one sample sequenced in a study of blood T cell repertoires in COVID-19. The data were produced by immunoSEQ multiplex PCR, yet TCRdb's version contains in-frame clones alone and is incomplete. The data contain about 320,000 clones, approximately 91% of them singletons. Sequenced: PBMCs or T cells enriched from blood (not recorded which). The receptors come from a man aged 55-75 years who had recovered from COVID-19.

The CDR3 reads CASSLRPLDEQFF. In DNA, the CDR3 is TGTGCCAGCAGTCTACGCCCCTTGGATGAGCAGTTCTTC. The genes are TRBV27 and TRBJ2-1; D gene unclear. V dropped 5 bases and J dropped 8 bases, with 13 bases sitting between them. The CDR3 runs 13 residues. The germline gives CDR1 MNHEY, CDR2 SMNVEV (reference sequence).

V and J are TRBV5-1 and TRBJ2-1, with 7 nucleotides matching TRBD2. This CDR3 region has 16 residues. Unmatched junction bases numbered 9, after V lost 2 bases and J lost 4 bases. Germline V gives CDR1 SGHRS, CDR2 YFSETQ. The CDR3 sequence is CASSFNGRLNYNEQFF. In DNA, the CDR3 is TGCGCCAGCAGCTTTAACGGGAGGCTCAATTACAATGAGCAGTTCTTC.

The chain couples TRBV19 to TRBJ2-1; D may be TRBD2 (5 bases). The CDR3 length is 13 residues. Trimming took off 10 bases at V and 8 bases at J, with 18 bases between the two ends. CDR1 LNHDA and CDR2 SQIVND come from the germline V gene (reference sequence). CDR3 sequence: CATARVSSDEQFF. The CDR3 coding sequence is TGTGCCACCGCCCGAGTAAGTAGCGATGAGCAGTTCTTC.

The chain uses TRBV5-1 and TRBJ2-1, with no clear D. Trimming removed 0 bases at V and 5 bases at J, with 12 bases between. This CDR3 is built from 15 residues. Germline values: CDR1 SGHRS, CDR2 YFSETQ. CDR3 region: CASSLGLTTDNEQFF. The CDR3 coding sequence is TGCGCCAGCAGCTTGGGCCTTACAACAGACAATGAGCAGTTCTTC.

This chain links TRBV28 with TRBJ1-1; TRBD1 matches at 7 bases. This CDR3 region has 12 residues. Germline V CDR1 and CDR2: MDHEN, SYDVKM. V lost 5 bases and J lost 11; bases outside the gene matches: 8. The DNA for the CDR3 is TGTGCCAGCAGTCCTATACAGGGGTTTGCTTTCTTT. It specifies CASSPIQGFAFF. Full variable domain (remainder filled in from reference TRBV28 and TRBJ1-1): DVKVTQSSRYLVKRTGEKVFLECVQDMDHENMFWYRQDPGLGLRLIYFSYDVKMKEKGDIPEGYSVSREKKERFSLILESASTNQTSMYLCASSPIQGFAFFGQGTRLTVV.

The rearrangement links TRBV7-9 to TRBJ1-2; D unresolved. The germline V gene has CDR1 SEHNR and CDR2 FQNEAQ (reference sequence). There are 15 residues in the CDR3. Deletions cut 2 bases from V and 12 bases from J, with 22 bases between. The CDR3 DNA is TGTGCCAGCAGCTTATTCGGCAGGCATCCTTTCGACCACACCTTC. Translation: CASSLFGRHPFDHTF.

This clone was counted a few times. The chain uses TRBV9 and TRBJ2-1; TRBD2 aligns across 13 bases. The ends lost 2 bases at V and 6 bases at J; junction bases unmatched: 8. The CDR3 is made up of 17 amino acids. Germline values: CDR1 SGDLS, CDR2 YYNGEE. The CDR3 sequence is CASSVSTGLAGINEQFF. DNA of the CDR3: TGTGCCAGCAGCGTCTCAACGGGACTAGCGGGAATCAATGAGCAGTTCTTC. Looking up the rest from reference TRBV9 and TRBJ2-1 gives the full variable domain: DSGVTQTPKHLITATGQRVTLRCSPRSGDLSVYWYQQSLDQGLQFLIQYYNGEERAKGNILERFSAQQFPDLHSELNLSSLELGDSALYFCASSVSTGLAGINEQFFGPGTRLTVL.

The sample holds one count of this clone. The chain is built from TRBV9 and TRBJ2-1; 12 nucleotides agree with TRBD2. The CDR3 runs to 16 residues. V dropped 0 bases and J dropped 5; count of bases not matched to a gene: 3. Germline values: CDR1 SGDLS, CDR2 YYNGEE. The CDR3 DNA is TGTGCCAGCAGCGTAGAACTAGCGGGGGGAAACAATGAGCAGTTCTTC. This encodes CASSVELAGGNNEQFF.

The chain combines TRBV23-1 with TRBJ1-6; D is undetermined. TRBV23-1 is identified as an open reading frame with a role that is uncertain. The germline V and J ends were trimmed by 4 bases and 0 bases, with 22 bases remaining between them. This CDR3 has 20 amino acids. The CDR3 protein is CASSPPNRQRKSSYNSPLHF. The CDR3 DNA follows: TGCGCCAGCAGTCCACCCAATCGACAAAGAAAGAGCTCCTATAATTCACCCCTCCACTTT.

This sequence joins TRBV28 and TRBJ2-7; a weak D match, TRBD1 (5 bases). Deletions cut 7 bases from V and 1 base from J, with 14 bases between. CDR3 length: 14 residues. CDR1 MDHEN and CDR2 SYDVKM come from the germline V gene. The CDR3 region is CASIQGRGSYEQYF. CDR3 DNA sequence: TGTGCCAGCATCCAGGGTCGTGGATCCTACGAGCAGTACTTC. Variable domain in full (rest from reference TRBV28 and TRBJ2-7): DVKVTQSSRYLVKRTGEKVFLECVQDMDHENMFWYRQDPGLGLRLIYFSYDVKMKEKGDIPEGYSVSREKKERFSLILESASTNQTSMYLCASIQGRGSYEQYFGPGTRLTVT.

V is TRBV6-1 and J is TRBJ2-2; the match to TRBD1 covers 7 bases. Per germline, CDR1 MNHNS and CDR2 SASEGT. Trimming at V came to 2 bases and at J to 7 bases, leaving 10 bases not matched to a gene. The CDR3 covers 16 residues. CDR3 in DNA: TGTGCCAGCAGTGAATTTGTCAGGGGGATTGGCGGGGAGCTGTTTTTT. Residues: CASSEFVRGIGGELFF.

The gene calls are TRBV24-1 and TRBJ2-2; a weak D match, TRBD2 (5 bases). Trimming took off 4 bases at V and 2 bases at J, with 19 bases between the two ends. Germline CDR1 reads KGHDR; CDR2 reads SFDVKD. The CDR3 contains 18 residues. CDR3 loop: CATSDAPGSSANTGELFF. CDR3 bases: TGTGCCACCAGTGACGCTCCGGGGTCGTCGGCTAACACCGGGGAGCTGTTTTTT.

This clone was seen just once. This rearrangement joins TRBV19 to TRBJ2-3, with D perhaps TRBD2 (6 bases). The V end was cut by 7 bases, the J end by 0 bases, with 14 bases between. The CDR3 is 15 amino acids. Germline CDR1 is LNHDA and CDR2 is SQIVND (reference sequence). The CDR3 reads CASTLAHLSTDTQYF. CDR3 coding DNA: TGTGCCAGTACCCTAGCGCACCTTAGCACAGATACGCAGTATTTT.

V and J are TRBV29-1 and TRBJ2-1, with 15 bases that match TRBD2. The V segment lost 6 bases and the J segment 4 bases; nucleotides outside the gene matches: 4. Germline V CDR1 and CDR2: SQVTM, ANQGSEA. This CDR3 is 15 amino acids long. CDR3 amino acids: CSVRTSGRAYNEQFF. The CDR3 DNA follows: TGCAGCGTCCGGACTAGCGGGAGGGCTTACAATGAGCAGTTCTTC.

This clone turned up a few times. The genes are TRBV6-5 and TRBJ2-5; maybe TRBD2 (5 bases). The germline V and J ends were trimmed by 7 bases and 5 bases, with 14 bases remaining between them. The CDR3 has 13 residues. Germline CDR1 MNHEY, CDR2 SVGAGI. The CDR3 nucleotides are TGTGCCAGCACCACGGGTTGGGAGGAGACCCAGTACTTC. It is translated as CASTTGWEETQYF.

The genes are TRBV30 and TRBJ1-4, with 7 positions matching TRBD1. V shed 1 base and J 6 bases; nucleotides not matched to a gene: 5. CDR3 length equals 14 residues. Germline loops: CDR1 GTSNPN, CDR2 SVGIG (reference sequence). In DNA form, the CDR3 reads TGTGCCTGGAGTGCGACAGGGACCTATGAAAAACTGTTTTTT. Translating it yields CAWSATGTYEKLFF.

The chain links TRBV18 to TRBJ2-7; D is perhaps TRBD1 (5 bases). This CDR3 spans 14 amino acids. Germline lookup yields CDR1 KGHSH and CDR2 LQKENI. The V end lost 4 bases, the J end lost 5 bases, and 15 bases lay between the germline ends. This chain's CDR3 is CASSLAAGQDEQYF. In nucleotides, the CDR3 is TGTGCCAGCTCACTCGCTGCAGGGCAAGACGAGCAGTACTTC.